This entry describes one T cell receptor beta chain. What it binds is unknown. Primers for the PCR totalled 60 Vbeta and 13 Jbeta. Using immunoSEQ multiplex PCR, the repertoire was profiled, and TCRdb retains in-frame clones only, with some absent. The repertoire has roughly 140,000 clones, roughly 80% of them found once; the top ten carry less than 3.5%. CDR1 is SGHRS, CDR2 YFSETQ, per germline. The CDR3 totals 15 residues. The V gene end was trimmed by 2 bases and the J gene end by 5 bases; junction bases not matched to a gene: 6. The data stem from a study of cytomegalovirus exposure and HLA in healthy donors. Overall study findings and caveats: Per a later analysis, 18,000 or so TCR beta sequences showed association with HLA alleles at 0.05 false discovery rate. The authors listed 150 to 200 TCR beta chains as cytomegalovirus-associated. Among the most significant clusters, several appeared linked to common viral pathogens in a later analysis. Later on, a genetic analysis was performed. It linked a missense variant in DCLRE1C with V- and J-gene trimming of TCR beta.

The specimen was PBMCs. The chain combines TRBV5-1 with TRBJ2-2; TRBD2 matches at 7 bases. This TCR came from a man aged 35-49 years in good health and CMV-seropositive. The CDR3 here is CASSFSTSLTGELFF. The CDR3 DNA sequence: TGCGCCAGCAGCTTTTCGACTAGCCTTACCGGGGAGCTGTTTTTT.